The rows below give T cell receptor beta chains drawn from one sample of a study of blood T cell repertoires in COVID-19. Profiled with immunoSEQ multiplex PCR; TCRdb holds only in-frame clones, not every one. The data show 250,000 or so clones, 75% to 90% seen once. Input material: PBMCs or T cells enriched from blood (not recorded which). These receptors came from a woman aged 40 to 50 who had been exposed to COVID-19. The CDR3 runs from the conserved cysteine through the conserved F or W. D genes are given only for firm matches. Clone size is stated in some rows and not others, as once, few, many or a class when expanded.

D: NA
J: TRBJ1-3
V: TRBV29-1
size: NA
DNA: TGCAGCGTCGAAACAGGGTACGGAAACACCATATATTTT
CDR3: CSVETGYGNTIYF

D: TRBD2
J: TRBJ2-1
V: TRBV24-1
size: NA
DNA: TGTGCCACCAGTGATTTGACTAGCGGAGAGGGGGATGAGCAGTTCTTC
CDR3: CATSDLTSGEGDEQFF

D: NA
J: TRBJ2-7
V: TRBV6-2/TRBV6-3
size: NA
DNA: TGTGCCAGCAGTTACCTTAGACTCCCGAAGCGCTACGAGCAGTACTTC
CDR3: CASSYLRLPKRYEQYF

D: TRBD1
J: TRBJ1-5
V: TRBV28
size: NA
DNA: TGTGCCAGCAGTTTATCGGGACAGGGCTTGCCCCAGCATTTT
CDR3: CASSLSGQGLPQHF

D: TRBD1
J: TRBJ2-2
V: TRBV13
size: NA
DNA: TGTGCCAGCAGCGTTCTACAGGGGGATACCGGGGAGCTGTTTTTT
CDR3: CASSVLQGDTGELFF

D: TRBD1
J: TRBJ1-6
V: TRBV6-2/TRBV6-3
size: NA
DNA: TGTGCCAGCAGTTACTCGGGACAGTATAATTCACCCCTCCACTTT
CDR3: CASSYSGQYNSPLHF

D: NA
J: TRBJ2-2
V: TRBV4-2
size: NA
DNA: TGTGCCAGCAGCCTGCGACTCGAGACGAACACCGGGGAGCTGTTTTTT
CDR3: CASSLRLETNTGELFF

D: NA
J: TRBJ1-5
V: TRBV5-1
size: NA
DNA: TGTGCCAGCAGCCCGGGGGGGGGTAATCAGCCCCAGCATTTT
CDR3: CASSPGGGNQPQHF

D: NA
J: TRBJ1-2
V: TRBV5-1
size: NA
DNA: TGCGCCAGCAGCTCTCCAGGGTATAACTATGGCTACACCTTC
CDR3: CASSSPGYNYGYTF

D: TRBD1
J: TRBJ2-3
V: TRBV14
size: NA
DNA: TGTGCCAGCAGCCAAGGGGGCAGGGGGCGAGGAGATACGCAGTATTTT
CDR3: CASSQGGRGRGDTQYF

D: TRBD1
J: TRBJ1-1
V: TRBV11-2
size: NA
DNA: TGTGCCAGCAGCTTACAGCGGAAACAGGGGGCTGAAAACACTGAAGCTTTCTTT
CDR3: CASSLQRKQGAENTEAFF

D: NA
J: TRBJ2-2
V: TRBV9
size: once
DNA: TGTGCCAGCCGGGACTCTTACACCGGGGAGCTGTTTTTT
CDR3: CASRDSYTGELFF

D: NA
J: TRBJ1-5
V: TRBV3-1/TRBV3-2
size: NA
DNA: TGTGCCAGCAGCCACAATAGCAATCAGCCCCAGCATTTT
CDR3: CASSHNSNQPQHF

D: TRBD2
J: TRBJ2-1
V: TRBV4-2
size: NA
DNA: TGTGCCAGCAGCCAAGACACTAGCGGGGGGATGAATGAGCAGTTCTTC
CDR3: CASSQDTSGGMNEQFF

D: TRBD1
J: TRBJ2-5
V: TRBV9
size: NA
DNA: TGTGCCAGCAGCCCAACAGGGGGCGCAGAGACCCAGTACTTC
CDR3: CASSPTGGAETQYF

D: NA
J: TRBJ1-1
V: TRBV5-1
size: NA
DNA: TGTGCCAGCAGCTTGGGCACAATGAACACTGAAGCTTTCTTT
CDR3: CASSLGTMNTEAFF

D: NA
J: TRBJ2-7
V: TRBV28
size: few
DNA: TGTGCCAGCAGTTTGTCCCTCACAGGGTCCTACGAGCAGTACTTC
CDR3: CASSLSLTGSYEQYF

D: NA
J: TRBJ2-7
V: TRBV5-1
size: NA
DNA: TGCGCCAGCAGCTTGGCCGGGTCCGAGCAGTACTTC
CDR3: CASSLAGSEQYF

D: TRBD2
J: TRBJ2-3
V: TRBV20-1
size: NA
DNA: TGCAGTGCTAGTCACCTAGCGGGAGGCCGGGGAGATACGCAGTATTTT
CDR3: CSASHLAGGRGDTQYF

D: TRBD1
J: TRBJ2-7
V: TRBV27
size: NA
DNA: TGTGCCAGCAGTTCGACAGGGATCTACGAGCAGTACTTC
CDR3: CASSSTGIYEQYF

D: TRBD2
J: TRBJ2-5
V: TRBV11-3
size: NA
DNA: TGTGCCAGCAGCTTGGCCGGGACTAGCGGGAGTGAGACCCAGTACTTC
CDR3: CASSLAGTSGSETQYF

D: NA
J: TRBJ1-1
V: TRBV3-1/TRBV3-2
size: NA
DNA: TGTGCCAGCAGCCAAGATATCCAGGGCGAACTCAACACTGAAGCTTTCTTT
CDR3: CASSQDIQGELNTEAFF

D: TRBD1
J: TRBJ1-4
V: TRBV5-8
size: NA
DNA: TGTGCCAGCAGCCTGGACAGGGGGCAAGTCGGTGAAAAACTGTTTTTT
CDR3: CASSLDRGQVGEKLFF

D: NA
J: TRBJ1-1
V: TRBV19
size: NA
DNA: TGTGCCAGTAGTATAGAAGCCGGGACACGGGTTGAAGCTTTCTTT
CDR3: CASSIEAGTRVEAFF

D: TRBD1
J: TRBJ1-1
V: TRBV19
size: NA
DNA: TGTGCCAGTAGCTACAGGGGAAAAACTGAAGCTTTCTTT
CDR3: CASSYRGKTEAFF

D: NA
J: TRBJ2-1
V: TRBV11-3
size: NA
DNA: TGTGCCAGCAGCAGCCACCTCGGGACGGGAGTGGGGAATGAGCAGTTCTTC
CDR3: CASSSHLGTGVGNEQFF

D: TRBD1
J: TRBJ2-1
V: TRBV4-3
size: NA
DNA: TGCGCCAGCAGCCAGAGGGGACAGGGCAATGAGCAGTTCTTC
CDR3: CASSQRGQGNEQFF

D: NA
J: TRBJ1-4
V: TRBV5-6
size: NA
DNA: TGTGCCAGCAGCACCGACAGTTCAACTAATGAAAAACTGTTTTTT
CDR3: CASSTDSSTNEKLFF

D: TRBD2
J: TRBJ2-1
V: TRBV7-3
size: NA
DNA: TGTGCCAGCAGCTTATCCGCGGGGGTCTCCTACAATGAGCAGTTCTTC
CDR3: CASSLSAGVSYNEQFF

D: NA
J: TRBJ2-3
V: TRBV5-1
size: NA
DNA: TGTGCCAGCAGCTTGGCCAAGGAGCGTCTCACAGATACGCAGTATTTT
CDR3: CASSLAKERLTDTQYF

D: NA
J: TRBJ2-7
V: TRBV4-1
size: NA
DNA: TGCGCCAGCAGCCAAGGACAGACCTACGAGCAGTACTTC
CDR3: CASSQGQTYEQYF

D: NA
J: TRBJ2-2
V: TRBV7-2
size: NA
DNA: TGTGCCAGCAGCTTAGTGTTTAATATCCTTTTGAACACCGGGGAGCTGTTTTTT
CDR3: CASSLVFNILLNTGELFF

D: TRBD1
J: TRBJ1-6
V: TRBV28
size: NA
DNA: TGTGCCAGCAGACCGACAGGGGCCCGCTCCTATAATTCACCCCTCCACTTT
CDR3: CASRPTGARSYNSPLHF

D: NA
J: TRBJ1-1
V: TRBV4-3
size: NA
DNA: TGCGCCAGCAGCCAAGAGAACCAGGGTACCACTGAAGCTTTCTTT
CDR3: CASSQENQGTTEAFF

D: NA
J: TRBJ1-5
V: TRBV28
size: NA
DNA: TGTGCCAGCAGTATACAGGTAATTCAGCCCCAGCATTTT
CDR3: CASSIQVIQPQHF

D: TRBD1
J: TRBJ2-1
V: TRBV7-8
size: NA
DNA: TGTGCCAGCACGCGTACAGGGGGGCACGCATACAATGAGCAGTTCTTC
CDR3: CASTRTGGHAYNEQFF

D: NA
J: TRBJ1-5
V: TRBV12-3/TRBV12-4
size: NA
DNA: TGTGCCAGCAGTTTATTTCGAACAGAGATGCATTTT
CDR3: CASSLFRTEMHF

D: NA
J: TRBJ2-1
V: TRBV4-2
size: once
DNA: TGTGCCAGCAGCCACCCCCGGTCCGATGAGCAGTTCTTC
CDR3: CASSHPRSDEQFF

D: TRBD1
J: TRBJ2-7
V: TRBV18
size: NA
DNA: TGTGCCAGCGTAACGACAGGGAGCTCCTACGAGCAGTACTTC
CDR3: CASVTTGSSYEQYF

D: TRBD1
J: TRBJ1-4
V: TRBV19
size: NA
DNA: TGTGCCAGTACCCCTGGGACAGGGGCTGAAAAACTGTTTTTT
CDR3: CASTPGTGAEKLFF

D: NA
J: TRBJ2-1
V: TRBV7-9
size: NA
DNA: TGTGCCAGCAGCTTCGGGATACTGGATTACAATGAGCAGTTCTTC
CDR3: CASSFGILDYNEQFF

D: TRBD1
J: TRBJ1-1
V: TRBV5-4
size: NA
DNA: TGTGCCAGCAGCGAGGACAGGGCGAACACTGAAGCTTTCTTT
CDR3: CASSEDRANTEAFF

D: TRBD1
J: TRBJ1-4
V: TRBV18
size: NA
DNA: TGTGCCAGCTCACAGGACAGGGCCGGACCTGTATCTAATGAAAAACTGTTTTTT
CDR3: CASSQDRAGPVSNEKLFF

D: TRBD1
J: TRBJ2-7
V: TRBV28
size: NA
DNA: TGTGCCAGCAGACCCCGACAGGGTCTCCCGAAGCCCTACGAGCAGTACTTC
CDR3: CASRPRQGLPKPYEQYF

D: NA
J: TRBJ2-5
V: TRBV30
size: NA
DNA: TGTGCCTGGAGTCTGTCGACGCCACGCGGAATATTTAAAGAGACCCAGTACTTC
CDR3: CAWSLSTPRGIFKETQYF

D: TRBD1
J: TRBJ2-6
V: TRBV5-6
size: NA
DNA: TGTGCCAGCAGCTTGCTGGGACAGGGGGTCTCTGGGGCCAACGTCCTGACTTTC
CDR3: CASSLLGQGVSGANVLTF

D: NA
J: TRBJ2-5
V: TRBV18
size: NA
DNA: TGTGCCAGCTCACCACCGACAGGCCCCCGCGAGACCCAGTACTTC
CDR3: CASSPPTGPRETQYF

D: TRBD1
J: TRBJ2-2
V: TRBV3-1/TRBV3-2
size: NA
DNA: TGTGCCAGCAGCCGGGGGACAGGGGTCGGGGAGCTGTTTTTT
CDR3: CASSRGTGVGELFF

D: NA
J: TRBJ1-1
V: TRBV5-4
size: NA
DNA: TGTGCCAGCAGCGCCTCGGACACTGAAGCTTTCTTT
CDR3: CASSASDTEAFF

D: TRBD1
J: TRBJ1-5
V: TRBV24-1
size: few
DNA: TGTGCCACCAGTGACCGTGGACAGGGGGGAACGAGCAATCAGCCCCAGCATTTT
CDR3: CATSDRGQGGTSNQPQHF

D: TRBD1
J: TRBJ2-1
V: TRBV19
size: NA
DNA: TGTGCCAGTAGTATACCGTCGGACAGGGGGTTCTATGAGCAGTTCTTC
CDR3: CASSIPSDRGFYEQFF

D: NA
J: TRBJ2-7
V: TRBV3-1/TRBV3-2
size: NA
DNA: TGTGCCAGCAGCCGCGGGGGCGGGGGAAACTACGAGCAGTACTTC
CDR3: CASSRGGGGNYEQYF

D: NA
J: TRBJ2-7
V: TRBV11-2
size: NA
DNA: TGTGCCAGTAGGACTGGCTCCTACGAGCAGTACTTC
CDR3: CASRTGSYEQYF

D: NA
J: TRBJ1-2
V: TRBV6-5
size: NA
DNA: TGTGCCAGCAGTCTGCGGATGGAAGGGGCCTATGGCTACACCTTC
CDR3: CASSLRMEGAYGYTF

D: TRBD1
J: TRBJ1-2
V: TRBV28
size: NA
DNA: TGTGCCAGCAGCCTCGATCAGACAGGGGCCACGGGTGGCTACACCTTC
CDR3: CASSLDQTGATGGYTF

D: TRBD1
J: TRBJ2-1
V: TRBV7-9
size: NA
DNA: TGTGCCAGCAGCCCACAGGGGGCAAATGAACAGTTCTTC
CDR3: CASSPQGANEQFF

D: NA
J: TRBJ2-1
V: TRBV7-3
size: NA
DNA: TGTGCCAGCAGCTTCCTGGCGGGGTTTCCCTACAATGAGCAGTTCTTC
CDR3: CASSFLAGFPYNEQFF

D: NA
J: TRBJ1-3
V: TRBV4-3
size: NA
DNA: TGCGCCAGCAGCCAAGATACCCCCGACATCTTGACGGGAAACACCATATATTTT
CDR3: CASSQDTPDILTGNTIYF

D: TRBD1
J: TRBJ2-2
V: TRBV28
size: NA
DNA: TGTGCCAGCAGTAGACAGGGGAAGGGCGGGGAGCTGTTTTTT
CDR3: CASSRQGKGGELFF